This T cell receptor beta chain was documented in a study of blood T cell repertoires in COVID-19. Overall study context: From the United States, Italy and Spain came samples of acute and convalescent COVID-19. The cDNA or gDNA used as material had been derived from T cells, B-cell-depleted T cells, or PBMCs.

In germline, CDR1 is GTSNPN, CDR2 SVGIG (reference sequence). The V end was cut by 5 bases, the J end by 0 bases, with 14 bases between. The CDR3 covers 14 residues. Per the original data handling: Cell counts per sample came from amplifying reference gene primers. Here immunoSEQ multiplex PCR was the method, and the copy in TCRdb shows in-frame clones only, minus some. D and trimming were read from the DNA, whereas the V and J calls and clone size are those reported in that table. The sample gives 200,000 to 250,000 clones, almost 90% of which show up once; 1.5% is in the top ten. This sequence was found in a young man with active or convalescent COVID-19. The V call is TRBV30, the J call TRBJ2-7, with D maybe TRBD2 (5 bases). The sequenced material came from peripheral blood. The CDR3 DNA reads as TGTGCCTGGGGGTATAGCGCCTACTCCTACGAGCAGTACTTC. This translates into CAWGYSAYSYEQYF. The whole variable domain, remainder taken from reference TRBV30 and TRBJ2-7, is SQTIHQWPATLVQPVGSPLSLECTVEGTSNPNLYWYRQAAGRGLQLLFYSVGIGQISSEVPQNLSASRPQDRQFILSSKKLLLSDSGFYLCAWGYSAYSYEQYFGPGTRLTVT.